This is a list of T cell receptor beta chains from one sample in a study of preoperative IRX-2 immunotherapy in early breast cancer. The repertoire was sequenced with immunoSEQ multiplex PCR; TCRdb's copy has only in-frame clones and lacks some. The data hold around 35,000 clones, with roughly 96% observed a single time. Collection took place from a patient treated with IRX-2 immunotherapy. The receptor set was obtained from a human donor with breast cancer. CDR3s include the opening cysteine and the closing phenylalanine or tryptophan. A D gene is named only where the DNA matches it firmly. Some rows have no size entry. The others give once, few or many, or a class for an expanded clone.

j_call d_call v_call clone_size cdr3_aa cdr3_nt
TRBJ1-2 TRBD1 TRBV2 once CASGGQGLAYGYTF TGTGCCAGCGGGGGACAGGGTCTGGCCTATGGCTACACCTTC
TRBJ1-5 - TRBV14 - CASSQTGSTTQHF TGTGCCAGCAGCCAGACGGGCAGCACGACCCAGCATTTT
TRBJ2-3 TRBD2 TRBV30 - CAWRLAASTDTQYF TGTGCCTGGCGACTAGCGGCCAGCACAGATACGCAGTATTTT
TRBJ1-5 - TRBV27 - CASSLARRGNQPQHF TGTGCCAGCAGTCTGGCCCGAAGGGGCAATCAGCCCCAGCATTTT
TRBJ2-1 - TRBV10-1 - CASSELLRDEQFF TGCGCCAGCAGTGAGTTGTTACGGGATGAGCAGTTCTTC
TRBJ2-7 - TRBV15 - CATSRAGTTGSYEQYF TGTGCCACCAGCAGAGCCGGGACAACCGGGTCCTACGAGCAGTACTTC
TRBJ2-1 TRBD2 TRBV27 - CASRTTRLAGGPSGNEQFF TGTGCCAGCAGGACTACACGACTAGCGGGAGGGCCTTCTGGCAATGAGCAGTTCTTC
TRBJ1-6 TRBD1 TRBV11-2 - CASSSYDRGLSSYNSPLHF TGTGCCAGTAGCTCCTATGACAGGGGACTTAGCTCCTATAATTCACCCCTCCACTTT
TRBJ2-7 TRBD2 TRBV7-3 - CASSLRGGSLYEQYF TGTGCCAGCAGCTTAAGGGGCGGGAGCCTCTACGAGCAGTACTTC
TRBJ2-7 - TRBV7-6 - CASSPGQVAGGSYEQYF TGTGCCAGCAGCCCGGGACAGGTCGCGGGGGGCTCCTACGAGCAGTACTTC
TRBJ2-1 TRBD2 TRBV27 - CASTITTSGSTGNEQFF TGTGCCAGCACCATAACAACTAGCGGGTCGACGGGCAATGAGCAGTTCTTC
TRBJ2-5 - TRBV2 - CASRSKTQYF TGTGCCAGCAGGAGTAAGACCCAGTACTTC
TRBJ2-5 - TRBV9 - CASKGSGEETQYF TGTGCCAGCAAGGGAAGTGGGGAAGAGACCCAGTACTTC
TRBJ2-2 - TRBV12-2 once CARPFGSARASANTGELFF TGTGCAAGACCCTTTGGTTCTGCTCGTGCGAGCGCGAACACCGGGGAGCTGTTTTTT
TRBJ1-1 - TRBV6-5 - CASSYRAGGGTEAFF TGTGCCAGCAGTTACAGGGCCGGGGGGGGCACTGAAGCTTTCTTT
TRBJ2-2 - TRBV9 once CASTLTPWGGELFF TGTGCCAGCACCCTAACCCCATGGGGCGGGGAGCTGTTTTTT
TRBJ2-7 - TRBV5-1 - CASSLVSRPYEQYF TGCGCCAGCAGCTTGGTATCTAGACCCTACGAGCAGTACTTC